The 3 T cell receptor beta chains in this list originate from one sample, sequenced in a study of blood T cell repertoires in COVID-19. Method: immunoSEQ multiplex PCR; TCRdb's copy keeps in-frame clones and lacks some. The profile shows under 200,000 clones, about 85% of them singletons. The sample was peripheral blood. All receptors come from a man in his 60s who had recovered from COVID-19.

The chain recombines TRBV12-5 with TRBJ2-7, with D possibly TRBD1 on 6 matching bases. Germline values: CDR1 LGHNT, CDR2 FRNRAP. Trimming shortened V by 4 bases and J by 0 bases, and 13 bases separated the two germline ends. The CDR3 has 15 amino acids. The CDR3, as DNA: TGTGCTAGTGGTTCACCAAGGGGGAGCTCCTACGAGCAGTACTTC. It specifies CASGSPRGSSYEQYF.

V is TRBV5-6 and J is TRBJ2-2; 8 bases fit TRBD2. V trimming: 0 bases; J trimming: 6 bases; junction bases outside the gene matches: 7. CDR1 is SGHDT and CDR2 is YYEEEE in the germline V gene. The CDR3 totals 16 residues. The CDR3 DNA follows: TGTGCCAGCAGCTTGGGGATCCCCGGGAGGGCCGGGGAGCTGTTTTTT. Translation gives CASSLGIPGRAGELFF.

This clone has only a few counts. This chain uses TRBV11-1 with TRBJ2-1; the D gene is possibly TRBD2 (5 bases). V was cut by 2 bases and J by 2 bases, with 10 bases left in between. The CDR3 loop spans 15 amino acids. Germline CDR1 is SGHAT and CDR2 is FQDESV (reference sequence). The CDR3 spells CASSLIGEAYNEQFF. The CDR3 DNA sequence: TGTGCCAGCAGCTTAATCGGGGAAGCCTACAATGAGCAGTTCTTC.